This entry lists 16 T cell receptor beta chains sequenced from one sample in a study of blood T cell repertoires in COVID-19 (dated by TCRdb to about 2020). Library creation used the immunoSEQ multiplex PCR assay. Drawn from immuneACCESS, this table holds only the in-frame rearrangements with V and J called that TCRdb kept. Clones are partly lost; checked studies trace under half to an unresolved V gene and leave the rest unexplained. The sample has roughly 480,000 clones on record, roughly 89% of them singletons. The biggest ten clones account for 0.9% of the sample. Sequences were obtained from peripheral blood. These TCRs come from a man younger than 30 with COVID-19, enrolled during active disease.

The chain joins TRBV5-6 to TRBJ2-3; 10 bases fit TRBD2. The CDR3 has 15 residues. Germline V gives CDR1 SGHDT, CDR2 YYEEEE. V gave up 4 bases and J gave up 4 bases; unmatched junction bases: 6. The CDR3 region is CASSRSGRYADTQYF. DNA of the CDR3: TGTGCCAGCAGCCGTAGCGGGAGGTACGCAGATACGCAGTATTTT.

V and J are TRBV25-1 and TRBJ1-4; D possibly corresponds to TRBD1 (5 bases). Trimming removed 2 bases from V and 8 bases from J, with 12 bases in between. The germline gives CDR1 MGHDK, CDR2 SYGVNS. This CDR3 has 14 amino acids. The CDR3 sequence is CASSEAGRREKLFF. For the CDR3, the DNA is TGTGCCAGCAGTGAAGCGGGGCGGAGGGAAAAACTGTTTTTT.

The chain combines TRBV5-4 with TRBJ2-1; 11 nucleotides align to TRBD2. CDR1 and CDR2 from the germline V gene are SGHNT and YYREEE (reference sequence). The CDR3 covers 16 residues. Trimming at V came to 1 base and at J to 5 bases, leaving 5 bases not matched to a gene. In DNA, the CDR3 is TGTGCCAGCAGCTTGAAACTAGCGGGAGACCACAATGAGCAGTTCTTC. It codes for CASSLKLAGDHNEQFF.

The V and J genes are TRBV2 and TRBJ1-5; D uncertain. V was clipped by 5 bases and J by 2 bases, with 10 bases between them. The CDR3 sequence is 14 residues long. The germline V gene has CDR1 SNHLY and CDR2 FYNNEI. CDR3 residues: CASSIGIGNQPQHF. The CDR3 DNA is TGTGCCAGCAGTATCGGTATTGGCAATCAGCCCCAGCATTTT.

This clone was recorded once. The rearrangement links TRBV27 to TRBJ2-7; 11 nucleotides agree with TRBD2. V shed 4 bases and J 2 bases; nucleotides not matched to a gene: 4. The CDR3 extends over 15 amino acids. The germline CDR1 and CDR2 sequences are MNHEY and SMNVEV (reference sequence). CDR3 nucleotides: TGTGCCAGCAGTTCTAGCGGGAGGCGGACCTACGAGCAGTACTTC. It encodes CASSSSGRRTYEQYF.

This sequence joins TRBV5-4 and TRBJ2-7; the D gene is possibly TRBD2 (5 bases). Germline CDR1 and CDR2: SGHNT and YYREEE (reference sequence). The V and J ends lost 2 bases and 4 bases respectively, with 16 bases between them. This CDR3 comprises 15 residues. The CDR3 is CASSLPGQRLYEQYF. CDR3 in DNA: TGTGCCAGCAGCTTACCTGGTCAGCGGCTATACGAGCAGTACTTC. The full variable domain, completed using reference TRBV5-4 and TRBJ2-7, is ETGVTQSPTHLIKTRGQQVTLRCSSQSGHNTVSWYQQALGQGPQFIFQYYREEENGRGNFPPRFSGLQFPNYSSELNVNALELDDSALYLCASSLPGQRLYEQYFGPGTRLTVT.

The chain links TRBV7-6 to TRBJ1-2; 7 bases align to TRBD1. This CDR3 has 13 residues. Germline assignment: CDR1 SGHVS and CDR2 FNYEAQ. V gave up 5 bases and J gave up 2 bases; unmatched junction bases: 2. CDR3 nucleotide sequence: TGTGCCAGCAGCCCGGGACAGAACTATGGCTACACCTTC. This sequence encodes CASSPGQNYGYTF. Full variable domain (outside the CDR3, taken from reference TRBV7-6 and TRBJ1-2): GAGVSQSPRYKVTKRGQDVALRCDPISGHVSLYWYRQALGQGPEFLTYFNYEAQQDKSGLPNDRFSAERPEGSISTLTIQRTEQRDSAMYRCASSPGQNYGYTFGSGTRLTVV.

This clone came up a few times. This chain connects TRBV7-3 to TRBJ2-3, with 13 bases identical to TRBD2. V trimming: 4 bases; J trimming: 3 bases; junction bases outside the gene matches: 4. The CDR3 loop spans 16 amino acids. Germline values: CDR1 SGHTA, CDR2 FQGTGA. The CDR3 here is CASSSGLAGLTDTQYF. CDR3 nucleotides: TGTGCCAGCAGCTCGGGACTAGCGGGATTGACAGATACGCAGTATTTT.

The chain joins TRBV19 to TRBJ2-7; a weak D match, TRBD1 (6 bases). The CDR3 spans 14 residues. V was clipped by 5 bases and J by 1 base, with 12 bases between them. CDR1 and CDR2 (germline): LNHDA, SQIVND (reference sequence). The CDR3 sequence: CASSPGTRSYEQYF. Here the CDR3 DNA reads TGTGCCAGTAGTCCGGGGACAAGATCCTACGAGCAGTACTTC.

The genes are TRBV13 and TRBJ2-5; D perhaps matches TRBD1 (6 bases). The germline V and J ends were trimmed by 5 bases and 5 bases, with 12 bases remaining between them. Germline CDR1 reads PRHDT; CDR2 reads FYEKMQ (reference sequence). The CDR3 totals 13 residues. The CDR3 DNA follows: TGTGCCAGCAGCGCACAGGGTTTTGAGACCCAGTACTTC. Encoded protein: CASSAQGFETQYF.

This clone was observed a few times. J is TRBJ1-5 and V is TRBV3-1 (or the pseudogene TRBV3-2); a possible D gene is TRBD1 (6 bases). Germline CDR1 and CDR2: LGHDT and YNNKEL (reference sequence). The CDR3 contains 17 residues. The V gene lost 4 bases and the J gene lost 5 bases, with 21 bases spanning the gap. Written as DNA, the CDR3 is TGTGCCAGCAGCCCGGGACACCCCCAACCAATCGATCAGCCCCAGCATTTT. Translated: CASSPGHPQPIDQPQHF.

The chain links TRBV12-5 to TRBJ2-2; 10 bases are shared with TRBD2. The CDR3 loop spans 16 amino acids. Germline CDR1 is LGHNT and CDR2 is FRNRAP. J gave up 6 bases and V 4 bases, and 8 bases lay outside the gene matches. In DNA, the CDR3 is TGTGCTAGTGGTTCGCCCGGGACTAGCGAGGCCGGGGAGCTGTTTTTT. Protein: CASGSPGTSEAGELFF.

The DNA of the CDR3 is TGTGCCAGCAGCTGGGAGGCCCTGCCCTCCGGGCCCTACGAGCAGTACTTC. Translated: CASSWEALPSGPYEQYF. The chain uses TRBV5-5 and TRBJ2-7; a weak D match, TRBD2 (6 bases). The germline V gene has CDR1 SGHKS and CDR2 YYEKEE (reference sequence). The CDR3 is made up of 17 amino acids. Between the trimmed V and J ends, which lost 3 bases and 2 bases, there was a span of 21 bases.

CDR3 residues: CASSLAGGEQFF. The CDR3 bases are TGTGCCAGCAGCTTAGCGGGGGGTGAGCAGTTCTTC. V and J are TRBV7-9 and TRBJ2-1; weak D call: TRBD2 (6 bases). The CDR3 has 12 amino acids. From germline, CDR1 is SEHNR and CDR2 FQNEAQ (reference sequence). Trimming left V 0 bases short and J 9 bases short, with 6 bases between.

The chain recombines TRBV19 with TRBJ2-1; the match to TRBD2 covers 10 bases. CDR1 LNHDA and CDR2 SQIVND come from the germline V gene (reference sequence). Trimming took 3 bases from V and 8 from J; bases not matched to a gene: 7. The CDR3 sequence is 15 residues long. CDR3 bases: TGTGCCAGTAGTATGACTAGCGGGCAGTTTCATGAGCAGTTCTTC. This sequence encodes CASSMTSGQFHEQFF.

The J gene is TRBJ2-7, the V gene TRBV6-1; D gene unclear. V was pared by 2 bases and J by 8 bases, with 7 bases between. CDR1 and CDR2 (germline): MNHNS, SASEGT. This CDR3 has 11 amino acids. DNA of the CDR3: TGTGCCAGCAGTGAATTTAAGCAGCAGTACTTC. Protein product: CASSEFKQQYF.